The 12 T cell receptor beta chains presented below share a single source sample, sequenced in a study of identifying expanded T cells in peripheral blood. Assay used: immunoSEQ multiplex PCR; TCRdb lists only in-frame clones, some missing. Of tens of thousands of clones in the sample, approximately 86% were seen once. The sequencing input was blood. The receptors originated from a person between 18 and 75 years old in good health.

V usage is TRBV6-5 and J usage is TRBJ2-1, with unresolved D. The CDR3 sequence is 14 residues long. The germline V and J ends were trimmed by 7 bases and 3 bases, with 13 bases remaining between them. Germline V gene lookup returns CDR1 MNHEY and CDR2 SVGAGI. The CDR3 DNA reads as TGTGCCAGCAACGTAGATACTCTCTACAATGAGCAGTTCTTC. It translates to CASNVDTLYNEQFF.

This clone was seen only once. The chain links TRBV19 to TRBJ2-5; D is perhaps TRBD1 (5 bases). This CDR3 contains 15 residues. Trimming left V 7 bases short and J 3 bases short, with 18 bases between. Germline CDR1 is LNHDA and CDR2 is SQIVND (reference sequence). The CDR3 bases are TGTGCCAGTATGGGATTAGAAAGGGGAAAAGAGACCCAGTACTTC. The encoded protein is CASMGLERGKETQYF.

The count of this clone is one. The genes are TRBV19 and TRBJ1-2; 9 bases are shared with TRBD1. The CDR3 contains 15 residues. After removal of 5 bases from V and 4 bases from J, the junction contained 8 bases not matched to a gene. The germline V gene encodes CDR1 LNHDA and CDR2 SQIVND (reference sequence). The CDR3 region is CASSDHGQGSYGYTF. The CDR3 nucleotides are TGTGCCAGTAGTGACCATGGACAGGGGTCCTATGGCTACACCTTC.

This chain uses TRBV9 with TRBJ2-7; 13 bases agree with TRBD2. The ends lost 3 bases at V and 3 bases at J; junction bases unmatched: 3. The germline gives CDR1 SGDLS, CDR2 YYNGEE. This CDR3 is 15 amino acids long. CDR3 in DNA: TGTGCCAGCAGCGCCGGGACTAGCGGGGTCTACGAGCAGTACTTC. Translated, it gives CASSAGTSGVYEQYF.

The rearrangement links TRBV6-1 to TRBJ1-4; possible D gene TRBD1, 6 bases. Trimming pared 7 bases from V and 6 bases from J, leaving 15 bases between. The V gene's germline CDR1 is MNHNS and CDR2 SASEGT. The CDR3 spans 14 residues. DNA of the CDR3: TGTGCCAGCATATGGCGGGGGGCAGATGAAAAACTGTTTTTT. Encoded protein: CASIWRGADEKLFF.

The V and J genes are TRBV7-2 and TRBJ1-6; D is uncertain. The CDR3 totals 15 residues. Trimming shortened V by 5 bases and J by 5 bases, and 13 bases separated the two germline ends. The V gene's germline CDR1 is SGHTA and CDR2 FQGNSA. CDR3 sequence reads: CASSPGGRNNSPLHF. CDR3 nucleotides: TGTGCCAGCAGCCCAGGAGGTCGGAATAATTCACCCCTCCACTTT.

The gene calls are TRBV6-6 and TRBJ1-6, with 8 bases fitting TRBD1. From germline, CDR1 is MNHNY and CDR2 SVGAGI (reference sequence). This CDR3 comprises 15 residues. The V gene end was trimmed by 6 bases and the J gene end by 8 bases; junction bases not matched to a gene: 9. Here the CDR3 reads CASSPRTGSDSPLHF. As DNA, the CDR3 is TGTGCCAGCAGCCCCCGGACAGGGTCCGATTCACCCCTCCACTTT.

The chain is built from TRBV7-6 and TRBJ1-4, with TRBD1 as a possible D gene (5 bases). CDR3 length: 13 residues. The V gene's germline CDR1 is SGHVS and CDR2 FNYEAQ. Trimming took off 0 bases at V and 7 bases at J, with 6 bases between the two ends. The CDR3 is CASSLAGPEKLFF. CDR3 nucleotides: TGTGCCAGCAGCTTAGCGGGGCCTGAAAAACTGTTTTTT.

The DNA of the CDR3 is TGCGCCAGCAGCCAAGCGGCCCAGGGGTACACAGATACGCAGTATTTT. Translation gives CASSQAAQGYTDTQYF. The chain recombines TRBV4-1 with TRBJ2-3, with D possibly matching TRBD1 (6 bases). V lost 1 base and J 2 bases, leaving 13 bases between the germline ends. The CDR3 covers 16 residues. Germline CDR1 and CDR2: MGHRA and YSYEKL.

This clone has just one count. The rearrangement joins TRBV9 to TRBJ2-1; tentatively, D is TRBD1 (6 bases). This CDR3 contains 16 residues. The germline V gene encodes CDR1 SGDLS and CDR2 YYNGEE. The V end was cut by 4 bases, the J end by 8 bases, with 22 bases between. The CDR3 sequence: CASSPYIRGRRDEQFF. The CDR3 DNA sequence: TGTGCCAGCAGCCCTTATATTAGGGGGAGAAGGGATGAGCAGTTCTTC.

The V gene is TRBV18, the J gene TRBJ1-1; D is ambiguous. V was pared by 6 bases and J by 2 bases, with 10 bases between. Germline-derived CDR1 and CDR2 are KGHSH and LQKENI. The CDR3 sequence is 13 residues long. This chain's CDR3 is CASSMVSNTEAFF. CDR3 bases: TGTGCCAGCTCGATGGTCTCTAACACTGAAGCTTTCTTT.

This sequence joins TRBV7-6 and TRBJ2-5; D might be TRBD2 (5 bases). Germline V gene data show CDR1 as SGHVS and CDR2 as FNYEAQ. Trimming left V 5 bases short and J 1 base short, with 14 bases between. This CDR3 is 15 amino acids long. The CDR3 sequence: CASSPGVGAQETQYF. The CDR3 DNA sequence: TGTGCCAGCAGCCCCGGGGTCGGCGCCCAAGAGACCCAGTACTTC.